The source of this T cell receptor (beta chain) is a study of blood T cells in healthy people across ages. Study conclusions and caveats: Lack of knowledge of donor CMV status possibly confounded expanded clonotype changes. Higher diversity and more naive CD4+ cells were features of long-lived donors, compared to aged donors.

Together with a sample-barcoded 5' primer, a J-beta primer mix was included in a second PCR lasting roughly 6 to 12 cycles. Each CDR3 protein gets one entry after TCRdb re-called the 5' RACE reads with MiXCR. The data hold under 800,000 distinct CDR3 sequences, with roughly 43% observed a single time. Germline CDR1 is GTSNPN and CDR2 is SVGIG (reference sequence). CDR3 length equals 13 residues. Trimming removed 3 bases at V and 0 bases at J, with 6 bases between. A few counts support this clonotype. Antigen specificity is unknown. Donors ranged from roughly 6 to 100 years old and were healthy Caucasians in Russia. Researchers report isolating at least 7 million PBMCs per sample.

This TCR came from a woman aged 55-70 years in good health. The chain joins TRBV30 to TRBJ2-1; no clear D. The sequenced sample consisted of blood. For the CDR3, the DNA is TGTGCCTGGAGCAGGAGCTCCTACAATGAGCAGTTCTTC. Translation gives CAWSRSSYNEQFF.